What follows describes a single TCR beta chain. The V end lost 4 bases, the J end lost 2 bases, and 18 bases lay between the germline ends. The germline V gene encodes CDR1 SGHNT and CDR2 YYREEE (reference sequence). The CDR3 has 16 amino acids. As processed by the authors: Amplification with reference gene primers provided the estimates of nucleated cell counts. Generated by immunoSEQ multiplex PCR, the TCRdb table keeps only in-frame clones and is missing some. V and J calls and clone size are given by that table; D and trimming were obtained from the DNA. The data hold 180,000 or so clones, with less than 90% observed a single time. This specimen belongs to a study of blood T cell repertoires in COVID-19. Looking at the study overall: Samples representing acute and convalescent COVID-19 were sourced from the United States, Italy and Spain.

Participants were aged 18 to 89 years from around 25 US areas. The source is a human donor with acute COVID-19. The donor label of this sample is uncertain. The sequencing sample was made of PBMCs or T cells enriched from blood (not recorded which). The V call is TRBV5-4, the J call TRBJ2-5; D is possibly TRBD2 (7 bases). The CDR3 region has the DNA TGTGCCAGCAGCCCTCGGGGGCGGGGGCAACAAGAGACCCAGTACTTC. This gives the protein CASSPRGRGQQETQYF.